Listed here is a single T cell receptor (beta chain). Its cognate antigen is unknown. It was with 60 Vbeta and 13 Jbeta primers that the PCR ran. Clones were read by immunoSEQ multiplex PCR, and TCRdb kept only the in-frame ones, dropping some. The data show about 130,000 clones, around 75% seen once. This sample stems from a study of cytomegalovirus exposure and HLA in healthy donors. Study context: The 95 million to 120 million unique TCR beta sequences, from 150 million to 200 million T cells, were found by an earlier analysis.

CDR3 size: 15 residues. The germline V and J ends were trimmed by 6 bases and 0 bases, with 14 bases remaining between them. CDR1 is LNHDA, CDR2 SQIVND, per germline (reference sequence). Study-wide findings and caveats: Earlier findings revealed that most TCR beta V segments proved productive either about 87% or about 30% of the time. It was shown in a later analysis that HLA-associated TCR beta chains were more clonally expanded than other, equally common chains.

The chain joins TRBV19 to TRBJ1-1, with unresolved D. What was sequenced was PBMCs. This TCR was recovered from a middle-aged man in good health and CMV-seronegative. CDR3 amino acids: CASRIHGGMNTEAFF. In DNA, the CDR3 is TGTGCCAGTAGGATCCACGGAGGGATGAACACTGAAGCTTTCTTT.